This T cell receptor (beta chain) was sequenced during a study of early T cells in non-severe SARS-CoV-2 infection. The CDR3 has 12 residues. CDR1 and CDR2 from the germline V gene are SQVTM and ANQGSEA. The junction had 8 bases not matched to a gene; V was cut back by 4 bases and J by 16 bases. The protocol attached unique molecular identifiers to individual cDNA molecules. From the 5' RACE reads, TCRdb called clonotypes with MiXCR, one entry per CDR3 protein. The data hold more than 75,000 distinct CDR3 sequences, with approximately 15% observed a single time. The V and J genes are TRBV29-1 and TRBJ2-1, with 12 nucleotides matching TRBD2. The clonotype originates from an adult who was a healthcare worker with PCR-confirmed SARS-CoV-2 infection or an uninfected control (not recorded which). Sample: whole blood. The chain's CDR3 is CSVVPSGGAKFF. CDR3 sequence (DNA): TGCAGCGTTGTCCCTAGCGGGGGGGCTAAATTCTTC.